This section outlines one T cell receptor beta chain sequence together with its context. This sample was taken from a study of blood T cells in healthy people across ages. As for the study in general: Per two T cells, about one barcoded beta molecule was captured through template switching.

Trimming removed 5 bases from V and 6 bases from J, with 11 bases in between. The length of the CDR3 is 13 residues. Germline V lookup: CDR1 SGHTA, CDR2 FQGTGA. Primed by a sample-barcoded 5' primer and a J-beta primer mix, a second PCR proceeded for about 7 to 12 cycles. The template-switch adaptor was a 5' adaptor with 12 random nucleotides. It tagged each cDNA molecule. TCRdb reprocessed the 5' RACE reads with MiXCR, giving one entry per CDR3 protein. The sample shows just under 550,000 distinct CDR3 sequences, around 24% of them seen only once. These data are also associated with another study on T cells of mothers and their children. That work states: A few healthy Caucasian mothers, along with their six children, served as the donors. Per 15 ul, 1.5 ug of RNA was used, with all extracted RNA going into cDNA synthesis.

This clonotype originated in a boy younger than 18 in good health. The chain is built from TRBV7-3 and TRBJ2-1; D is unresolved. The sample consisted of blood. The CDR3 is CASSLLPVNEQFF. For the CDR3, the DNA is TGTGCCAGCAGCCTTCTTCCCGTCAATGAGCAGTTCTTC.